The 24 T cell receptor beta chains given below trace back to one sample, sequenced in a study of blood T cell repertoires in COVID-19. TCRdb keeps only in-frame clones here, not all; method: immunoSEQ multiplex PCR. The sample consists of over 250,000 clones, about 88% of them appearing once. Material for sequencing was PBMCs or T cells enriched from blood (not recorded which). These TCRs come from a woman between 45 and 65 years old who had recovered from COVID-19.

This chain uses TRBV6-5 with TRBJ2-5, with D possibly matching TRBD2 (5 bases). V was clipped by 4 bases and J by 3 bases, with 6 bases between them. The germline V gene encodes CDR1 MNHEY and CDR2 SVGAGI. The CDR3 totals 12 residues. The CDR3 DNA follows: TGTGCCAGCAGTTCCGGGAAAGAGACCCAGTACTTC. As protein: CASSSGKETQYF.

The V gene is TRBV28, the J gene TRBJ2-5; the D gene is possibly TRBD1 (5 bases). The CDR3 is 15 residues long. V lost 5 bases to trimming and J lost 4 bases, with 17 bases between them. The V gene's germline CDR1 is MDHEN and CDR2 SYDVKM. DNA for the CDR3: TGTGCCAGCAGTGCCCCTTCGACAGCCCGAGAGACCCAGTACTTC. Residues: CASSAPSTARETQYF.

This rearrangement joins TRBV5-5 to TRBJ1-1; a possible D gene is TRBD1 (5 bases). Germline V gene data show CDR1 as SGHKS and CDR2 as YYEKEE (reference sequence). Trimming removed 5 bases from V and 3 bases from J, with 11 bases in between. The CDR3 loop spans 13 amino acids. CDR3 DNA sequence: TGTGCCAGCAGGAAAGGGGTTGACACTGAAGCTTTCTTT. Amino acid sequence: CASRKGVDTEAFF.

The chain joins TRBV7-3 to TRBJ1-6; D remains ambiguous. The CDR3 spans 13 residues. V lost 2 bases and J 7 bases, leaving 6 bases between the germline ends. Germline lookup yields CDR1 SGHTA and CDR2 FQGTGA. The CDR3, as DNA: TGTGCCAGCAGCTTAGGAGGGAATTCACCCCTCCACTTT. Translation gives CASSLGGNSPLHF.

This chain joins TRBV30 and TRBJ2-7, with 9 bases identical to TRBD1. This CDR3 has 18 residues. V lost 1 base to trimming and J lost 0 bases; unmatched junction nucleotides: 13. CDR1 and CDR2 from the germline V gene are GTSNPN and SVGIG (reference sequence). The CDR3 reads CAWSGGPGTGRSSYEQYF. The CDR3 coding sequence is TGTGCCTGGAGTGGGGGGCCCGGGACAGGGCGCAGCTCCTACGAGCAGTACTTC.

The CDR3 DNA reads as TGTGCCAGTAGTATAGACCCTTTTAGAGAGCAGTTCTTC. Its protein product is CASSIDPFREQFF. The rearrangement uses TRBV19 and TRBJ2-1; D unclear. The V gene's germline CDR1 is LNHDA and CDR2 SQIVND (reference sequence). The CDR3 runs 13 residues. Trimming removed 0 bases from V and 10 bases from J, with 10 bases in between.

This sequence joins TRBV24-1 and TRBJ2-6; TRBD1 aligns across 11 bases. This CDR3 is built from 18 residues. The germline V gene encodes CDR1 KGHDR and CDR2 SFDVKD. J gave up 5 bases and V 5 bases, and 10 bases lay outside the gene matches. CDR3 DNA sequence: TGTGCCACCAGTGGCGGGACAGGGGGACTCGGGAGGGCCAACGTCCTGACTTTC. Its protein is CATSGGTGGLGRANVLTF.

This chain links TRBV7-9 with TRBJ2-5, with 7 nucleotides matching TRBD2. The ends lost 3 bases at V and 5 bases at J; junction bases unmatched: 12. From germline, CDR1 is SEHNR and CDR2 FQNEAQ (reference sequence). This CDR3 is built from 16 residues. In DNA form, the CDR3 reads TGTGCCAGCAGCTTGGGCGCCGGGACTATCGCGGAGACCCAGTACTTC. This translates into CASSLGAGTIAETQYF. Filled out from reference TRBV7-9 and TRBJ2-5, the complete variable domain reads DTGVSQNPRHKITKRGQNVTFRCDPISEHNRLYWYRQTLGQGPEFLTYFQNEAQLEKSRLLSDRFSAERPKGSFSTLEIQRTEQGDSAMYLCASSLGAGTIAETQYFGPGTRLLVL.

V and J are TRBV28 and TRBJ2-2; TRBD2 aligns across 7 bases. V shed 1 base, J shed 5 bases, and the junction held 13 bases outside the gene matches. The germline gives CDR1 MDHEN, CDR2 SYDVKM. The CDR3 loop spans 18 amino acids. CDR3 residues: CASSLSGRSGALTGELFF. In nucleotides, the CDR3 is TGTGCCAGCAGTTTATCGGGCCGGAGCGGGGCCTTGACCGGGGAGCTGTTTTTT.

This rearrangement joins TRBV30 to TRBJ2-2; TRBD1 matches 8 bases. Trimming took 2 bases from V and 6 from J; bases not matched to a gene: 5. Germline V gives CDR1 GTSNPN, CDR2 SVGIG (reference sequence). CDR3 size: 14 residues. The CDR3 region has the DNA TGTGCCTGGAGTAATGAGGACAGGGCCGGGGAGCTGTTTTTT. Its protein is CAWSNEDRAGELFF.

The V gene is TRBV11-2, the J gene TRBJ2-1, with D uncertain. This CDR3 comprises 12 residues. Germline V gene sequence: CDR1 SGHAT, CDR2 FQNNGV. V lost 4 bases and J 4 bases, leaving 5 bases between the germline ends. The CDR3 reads CASSSGYNEQFF. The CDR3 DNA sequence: TGTGCCAGCAGCTCAGGTTACAATGAGCAGTTCTTC. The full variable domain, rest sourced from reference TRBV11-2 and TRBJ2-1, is EAGVAQSPRYKIIEKRQSVAFWCNPISGHATLYWYQQILGQGPKLLIQFQNNGVVDDSQLPKDRFSAERLKGVDSTLKIQPAKLEDSAVYLCASSSGYNEQFFGPGTRLTVL.

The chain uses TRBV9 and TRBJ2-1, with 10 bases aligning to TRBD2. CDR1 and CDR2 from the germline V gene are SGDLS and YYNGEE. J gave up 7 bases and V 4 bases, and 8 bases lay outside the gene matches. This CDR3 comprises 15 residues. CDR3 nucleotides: TGTGCCAGCAGCCGCCTAGCGGGAGAGAGGAATGAGCAGTTCTTC. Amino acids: CASSRLAGERNEQFF.

In DNA form, the CDR3 reads TGTGCCAGCAGCCCGAGCCTAGCTAGCGATGAGCAGTTCTTC. As protein: CASSPSLASDEQFF. V usage is TRBV7-3 and J usage is TRBJ2-1; perhaps TRBD2 as D (6 bases). The V and J ends lost 5 bases and 8 bases respectively, with 16 bases between them. The CDR3 loop spans 14 amino acids. Germline V CDR1 and CDR2: SGHTA, FQGTGA.

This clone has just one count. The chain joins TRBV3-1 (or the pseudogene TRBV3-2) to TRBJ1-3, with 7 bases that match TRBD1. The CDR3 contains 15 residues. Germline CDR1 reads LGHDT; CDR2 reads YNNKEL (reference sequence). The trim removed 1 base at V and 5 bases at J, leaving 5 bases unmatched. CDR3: CASSQGEGARNTIYF. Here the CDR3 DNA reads TGTGCCAGCAGCCAAGGTGAGGGGGCCCGAAACACCATATATTTT.

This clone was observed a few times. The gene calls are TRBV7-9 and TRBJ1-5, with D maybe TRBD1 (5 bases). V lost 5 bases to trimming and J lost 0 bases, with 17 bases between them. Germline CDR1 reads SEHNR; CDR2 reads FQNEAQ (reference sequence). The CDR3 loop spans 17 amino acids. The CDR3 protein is CASSPGGATYSNQPQHF. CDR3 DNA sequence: TGTGCCAGCAGCCCAGGAGGGGCGACTTATAGCAATCAGCCCCAGCATTTT.

The CDR3 loop reads CASSSPGHGTDTQYF. The CDR3 DNA reads as TGTGCCAGCAGCTCCCCCGGACATGGGACAGATACGCAGTATTTT. The genes are TRBV5-4 and TRBJ2-3; possible D gene TRBD1, 5 bases. CDR3 length: 15 amino acids. The V and J ends lost 3 bases and 3 bases respectively, with 14 bases between them. From germline, CDR1 is SGHNT and CDR2 YYREEE (reference sequence).

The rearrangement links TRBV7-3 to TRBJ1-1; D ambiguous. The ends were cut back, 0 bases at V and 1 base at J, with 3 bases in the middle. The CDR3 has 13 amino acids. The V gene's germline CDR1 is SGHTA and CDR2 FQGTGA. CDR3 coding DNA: TGTGCCAGCAGCTTAACCAGGAACACTGAAGCTTTCTTT. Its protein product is CASSLTRNTEAFF. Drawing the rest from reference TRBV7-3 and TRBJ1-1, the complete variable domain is GAGVSQTPSNKVTEKGKYVELRCDPISGHTALYWYRQSLGQGPEFLIYFQGTGAADDSGLPNDRFFAVRPEGSVSTLKIQRTERGDSAVYLCASSLTRNTEAFFGQGTRLTVV.

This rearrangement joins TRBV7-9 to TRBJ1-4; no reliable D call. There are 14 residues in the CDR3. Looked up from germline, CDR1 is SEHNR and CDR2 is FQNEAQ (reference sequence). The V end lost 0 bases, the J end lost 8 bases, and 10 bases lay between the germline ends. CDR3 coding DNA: TGTGCCAGCAGCTTAGCAGGGAGTGTCGAAAAACTGTTTTTT. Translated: CASSLAGSVEKLFF.

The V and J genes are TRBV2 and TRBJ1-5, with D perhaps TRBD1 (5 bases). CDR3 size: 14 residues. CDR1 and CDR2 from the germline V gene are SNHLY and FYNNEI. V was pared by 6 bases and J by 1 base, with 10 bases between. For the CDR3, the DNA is TGTGCCAGCAGCTTCAGGGTGAGCAATCAGCCCCAGCATTTT. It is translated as CASSFRVSNQPQHF.

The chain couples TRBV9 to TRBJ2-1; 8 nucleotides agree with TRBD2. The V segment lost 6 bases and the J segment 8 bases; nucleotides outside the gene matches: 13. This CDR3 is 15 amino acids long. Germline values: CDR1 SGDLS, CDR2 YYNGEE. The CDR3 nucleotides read TGTGCCAGCACGCTATCGGCGGGGGGTTTCGATGAGCAGTTCTTC. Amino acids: CASTLSAGGFDEQFF. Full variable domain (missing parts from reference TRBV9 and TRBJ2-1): DSGVTQTPKHLITATGQRVTLRCSPRSGDLSVYWYQQSLDQGLQFLIQYYNGEERAKGNILERFSAQQFPDLHSELNLSSLELGDSALYFCASTLSAGGFDEQFFGPGTRLTVL.

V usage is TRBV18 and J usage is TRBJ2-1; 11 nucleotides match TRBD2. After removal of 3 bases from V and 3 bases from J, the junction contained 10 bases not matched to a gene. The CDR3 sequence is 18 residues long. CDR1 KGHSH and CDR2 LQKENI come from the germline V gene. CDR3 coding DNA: TGTGCCAGCTCACCGATTAATCCGGGACTAGCGGTCTACAATGAGCAGTTCTTC. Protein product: CASSPINPGLAVYNEQFF.

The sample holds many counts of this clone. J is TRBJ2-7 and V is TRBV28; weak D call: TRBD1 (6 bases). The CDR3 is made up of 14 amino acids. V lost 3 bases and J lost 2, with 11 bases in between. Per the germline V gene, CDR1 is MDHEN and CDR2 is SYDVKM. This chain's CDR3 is CASSLTGPPYEQYF. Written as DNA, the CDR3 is TGTGCCAGCAGTTTGACAGGACCCCCCTACGAGCAGTACTTC.

The DNA for the CDR3 is TGTGCCAGCAGCTTAGCCGGGACAGGAACCTACAATGAGCAGTTCTTC. Its translation: CASSLAGTGTYNEQFF. This sequence joins TRBV11-3 and TRBJ2-1, with 8 bases matching TRBD1. The CDR3 totals 16 residues. The J segment lost 2 bases and the V segment lost 1 base, leaving 4 bases of the junction unmatched. The germline V gene has CDR1 SGHNT and CDR2 YENEEA.

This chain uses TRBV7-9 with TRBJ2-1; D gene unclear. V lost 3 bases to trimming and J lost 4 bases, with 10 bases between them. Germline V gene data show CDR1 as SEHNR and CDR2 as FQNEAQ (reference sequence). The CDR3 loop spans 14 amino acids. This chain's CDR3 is CASSFPGPYNEQFF. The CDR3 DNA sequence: TGTGCCAGCAGCTTTCCGGGTCCTTACAATGAGCAGTTCTTC.